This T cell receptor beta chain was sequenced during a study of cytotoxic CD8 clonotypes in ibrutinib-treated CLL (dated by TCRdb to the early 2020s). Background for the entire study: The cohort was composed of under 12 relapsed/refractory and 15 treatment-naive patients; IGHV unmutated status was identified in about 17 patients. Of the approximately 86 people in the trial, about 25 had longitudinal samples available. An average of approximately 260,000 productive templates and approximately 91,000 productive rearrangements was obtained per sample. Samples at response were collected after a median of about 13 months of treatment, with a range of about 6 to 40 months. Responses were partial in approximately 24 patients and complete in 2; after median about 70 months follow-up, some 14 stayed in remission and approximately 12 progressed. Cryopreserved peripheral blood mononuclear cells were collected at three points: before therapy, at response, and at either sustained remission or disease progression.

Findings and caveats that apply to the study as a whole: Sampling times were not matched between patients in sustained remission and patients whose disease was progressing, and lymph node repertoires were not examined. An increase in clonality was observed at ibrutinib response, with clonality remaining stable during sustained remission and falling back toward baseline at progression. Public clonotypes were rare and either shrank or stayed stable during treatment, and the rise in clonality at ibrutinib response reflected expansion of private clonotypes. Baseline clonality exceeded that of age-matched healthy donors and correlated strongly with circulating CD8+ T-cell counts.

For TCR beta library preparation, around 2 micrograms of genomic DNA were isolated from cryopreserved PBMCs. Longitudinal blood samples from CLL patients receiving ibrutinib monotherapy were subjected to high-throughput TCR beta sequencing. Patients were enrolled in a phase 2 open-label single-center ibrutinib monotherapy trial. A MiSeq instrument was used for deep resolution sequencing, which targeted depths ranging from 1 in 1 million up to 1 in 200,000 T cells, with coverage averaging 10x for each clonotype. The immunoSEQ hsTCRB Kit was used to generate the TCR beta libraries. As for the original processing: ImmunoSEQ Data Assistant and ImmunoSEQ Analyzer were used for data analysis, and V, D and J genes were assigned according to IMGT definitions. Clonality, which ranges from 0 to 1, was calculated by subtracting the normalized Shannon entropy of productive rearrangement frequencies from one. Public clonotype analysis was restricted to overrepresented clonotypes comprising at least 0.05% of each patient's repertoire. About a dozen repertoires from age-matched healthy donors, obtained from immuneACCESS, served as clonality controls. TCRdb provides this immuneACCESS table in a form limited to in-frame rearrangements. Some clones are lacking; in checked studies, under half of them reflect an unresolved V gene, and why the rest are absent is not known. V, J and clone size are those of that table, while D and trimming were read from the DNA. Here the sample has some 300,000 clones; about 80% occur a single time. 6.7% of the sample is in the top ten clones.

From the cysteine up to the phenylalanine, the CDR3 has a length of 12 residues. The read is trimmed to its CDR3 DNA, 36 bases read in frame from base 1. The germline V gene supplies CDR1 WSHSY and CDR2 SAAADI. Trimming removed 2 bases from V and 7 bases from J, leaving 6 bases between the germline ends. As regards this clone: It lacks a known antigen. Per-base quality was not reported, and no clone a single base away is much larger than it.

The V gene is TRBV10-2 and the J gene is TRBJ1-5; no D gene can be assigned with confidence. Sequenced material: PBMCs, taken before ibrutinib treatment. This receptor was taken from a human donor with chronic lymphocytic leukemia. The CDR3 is CASSELSQPQHF. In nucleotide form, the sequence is TGCGCCAGCAGTGAGCTTTCCCAGCCCCAGCATTTT.